This T cell receptor (beta chain) came from a study of control samples from healthy donors and cancer patients. Here immunoSEQ multiplex PCR was the method, and the copy in TCRdb shows in-frame clones only, minus some. The sample contains some 200,000 clones, around 94% of which appear only once. The clonotype was recovered from a man aged 45 to 65 in good health. The specimen was blood.

The CDR3 nucleotides read TGTGCCACCAGCGACATGGAGATTGGGGAGGCGAGCGAGCAGTACTTC. Its protein product is CATSDMEIGEASEQYF. This chain uses TRBV15 with TRBJ2-7; D perhaps matches TRBD2 (6 bases). Between the trimmed V and J ends, which lost 5 bases and 6 bases, there was a span of 23 bases. This CDR3 spans 16 amino acids. Germline CDR1 is LNHNV and CDR2 is YYDKDF (reference sequence).